This is a list of T cell receptor beta chains from one sample in a study of blood T cell repertoires in COVID-19. Profiling relied on immunoSEQ multiplex PCR, and the TCRdb table lists in-frame clones only, not all of them. In the table there are around 68,000 clones, over 75% of which are singletons. Sequencing input: peripheral blood. These receptors all come from a man aged 50-60 years with acute or convalescent COVID-19. Both conserved end residues are part of each CDR3. The order of the fields is clone size, D gene, J gene, V gene, CDR3 DNA, CDR3 protein. The D gene is left open where the match is weak. Size tells how often a clone was seen (once, few, many) or the class of an expanded clone, and some rows leave it out.

size: -
D: -
J: TRBJ1-2
V: TRBV28
DNA: TGTGCCAGCAGTTTATCGGACTTCCCGTATGGCTACACCTTC
CDR3: CASSLSDFPYGYTF

size: -
D: TRBD2
J: TRBJ2-2
V: TRBV6-1
DNA: TGTGCCAGCAGTGAAGCGGCGGGACTAGGGATTGACACCGGGGAGCTGTTTTTT
CDR3: CASSEAAGLGIDTGELFF

size: once
D: -
J: TRBJ1-2
V: TRBV19
DNA: TGTGCCAGTAGTATCCCTTCGACAGTCTATGGCTACACCTTC
CDR3: CASSIPSTVYGYTF

size: once
D: TRBD1
J: TRBJ1-2
V: TRBV25-1
DNA: TGTGCCAGCAGTGTACAGGGGGCGCTTGGCTACACCTTC
CDR3: CASSVQGALGYTF

size: -
D: -
J: TRBJ2-1
V: TRBV4-3
DNA: TGCGCCAGCAGCCAAGAAGCGCGCAGGGGATACAATGAGCAGTTCTTC
CDR3: CASSQEARRGYNEQFF

size: -
D: TRBD1
J: TRBJ2-5
V: TRBV29-1
DNA: TGCAGCGTTGGTACAGGGGGTGCGGGGGAGACCCAGTACTTC
CDR3: CSVGTGGAGETQYF

size: -
D: -
J: TRBJ2-2
V: TRBV5-1
DNA: TGCGCCAGCAGCTTGGCCCCCGGAGGATCCACCGGGGAGCTGTTTTTT
CDR3: CASSLAPGGSTGELFF

size: -
D: -
J: TRBJ2-5
V: TRBV3-1/TRBV3-2
DNA: TGTGCCAGCAGCCTTAGGACGGGACAAGAGACCCAGTACTTC
CDR3: CASSLRTGQETQYF

size: -
D: TRBD1
J: TRBJ2-3
V: TRBV28
DNA: TGTGCCAGCAGCGCGGGCGGGACAGGGGGCGGGTGGTCAGATACGCAGTATTTT
CDR3: CASSAGGTGGGWSDTQYF

size: -
D: -
J: TRBJ2-1
V: TRBV18
DNA: TGTGCCAGCTCAACCCGACAGAGCAGCTCCTACAATGAGCAGTTCTTC
CDR3: CASSTRQSSSYNEQFF

size: -
D: TRBD1
J: TRBJ2-2
V: TRBV18
DNA: TGTGCCAGCTCACCTGACAGGGGGCCTTCCGGGGAGCTGTTTTTT
CDR3: CASSPDRGPSGELFF

size: -
D: -
J: TRBJ1-2
V: TRBV9
DNA: TGTGCCAGCAGCGTAGTGCCGACCGGGGTTTCCTATGGCTACACCTTC
CDR3: CASSVVPTGVSYGYTF

size: -
D: TRBD1
J: TRBJ1-2
V: TRBV27
DNA: TGTGCCAGCAGTTCCTCCGGACAGGGGGATATCTATGGCTACACCTTC
CDR3: CASSSSGQGDIYGYTF

size: -
D: -
J: TRBJ2-4
V: TRBV2
DNA: TGTGCCAGCAGTGAAATGGTGCTAGCTCTTGTCAAAAACATTCAGTACTTC
CDR3: CASSEMVLALVKNIQYF

size: -
D: -
J: TRBJ1-2
V: TRBV29-1
DNA: TGCAGCGTGGGTGACAGGCTACCGGGTGGTGGCTACACCTTC
CDR3: CSVGDRLPGGGYTF

size: -
D: -
J: TRBJ2-1
V: TRBV28
DNA: TGTGCCAGCAGCCGAACAGGGAGGGGCGATGAGCAGTTCTTC
CDR3: CASSRTGRGDEQFF

size: -
D: -
J: TRBJ2-3
V: TRBV10-3
DNA: TGTGCCATCAGTGAAAGGGGCAGCACAGATACGCAGTATTTT
CDR3: CAISERGSTDTQYF

size: -
D: -
J: TRBJ2-7
V: TRBV5-1
DNA: TGCGCCAGCAGCTTGGTTAGCCAACAGATTGGACTAGGGGGACGATCGGTGCAGTACTTC
CDR3: CASSLVSQQIGLGGRSVQYF

size: -
D: -
J: TRBJ1-1
V: TRBV6-2/TRBV6-3
DNA: TGTGCCAGCAGTTATTCAGTGGGGGCGCGTCGCCCGGTGGCCAACACTGAAGCTTTCTTT
CDR3: CASSYSVGARRPVANTEAFF

size: -
D: -
J: TRBJ1-1
V: TRBV6-5
DNA: TGTGCCAGCAGTTTTGCCCGAGAGACTGAAGCTTTCTTT
CDR3: CASSFARETEAFF

size: -
D: -
J: TRBJ1-5
V: TRBV27
DNA: TGTGCCAGCAGTCCCCTGGCAGGGTCCTCAAATCAGCCCCAGCATTTT
CDR3: CASSPLAGSSNQPQHF

size: -
D: TRBD1
J: TRBJ1-1
V: TRBV5-1
DNA: TGCGCCAGCAGGGACAGGGGTAACATGAACACTGAAGCTTTCTTT
CDR3: CASRDRGNMNTEAFF

size: -
D: TRBD1
J: TRBJ2-2
V: TRBV2
DNA: TGTGCCAGCAGTTCCGGGACAGGGAGGATCGGGGAGCTGTTTTTT
CDR3: CASSSGTGRIGELFF

size: -
D: TRBD2
J: TRBJ2-1
V: TRBV6-6
DNA: TGTGCCAGCAGTTACCCGGGAGGGACGGACAATGAGCAGTTCTTC
CDR3: CASSYPGGTDNEQFF

size: -
D: -
J: TRBJ2-3
V: TRBV27
DNA: TGTGCCAGCAGTTACACAGGTAGCACAGATACGCAGTATTTT
CDR3: CASSYTGSTDTQYF

size: -
D: TRBD2
J: TRBJ2-2
V: TRBV27
DNA: TGTGCCAGCAGTGCCGGGACTAGTTGGGCCGGGGAGCTGTTTTTT
CDR3: CASSAGTSWAGELFF

size: -
D: TRBD1
J: TRBJ2-5
V: TRBV7-2
DNA: TGTGCCAGCAGCTTAGGGGCAGGGGGCGGAGAAGAGACCCAGTACTTC
CDR3: CASSLGAGGGEETQYF

size: -
D: TRBD1
J: TRBJ1-4
V: TRBV15
DNA: TGTGCCACCAGCAGAGATTCGCAGGGGGCGGTTGAACTGTTTTTT
CDR3: CATSRDSQGAVELFF

size: once
D: TRBD2
J: TRBJ2-5
V: TRBV7-8
DNA: TGTGCCAGCAGCCTGGGACTAGCGGAAGAGACCCAGTACTTC
CDR3: CASSLGLAEETQYF

size: -
D: -
J: TRBJ2-5
V: TRBV11-3
DNA: TGTGCCAGCAGCAAAGGACTCCAAGAGACCCAGTACTTC
CDR3: CASSKGLQETQYF

size: -
D: -
J: TRBJ1-2
V: TRBV2
DNA: TGTGCCAGCAGTGAAGCATCGGGACTAACAGGCCATGGCTACACCTTC
CDR3: CASSEASGLTGHGYTF

size: -
D: -
J: TRBJ1-1
V: TRBV27
DNA: TGTGCCAGCAAACCCCTATTGAACACTGAAGCTTTCTTT
CDR3: CASKPLLNTEAFF

size: -
D: TRBD2
J: TRBJ2-3
V: TRBV19
DNA: TGTGCCAGTACGGGACTAGGAACAGATACGCAGTATTTT
CDR3: CASTGLGTDTQYF

size: few
D: TRBD1
J: TRBJ2-1
V: TRBV19
DNA: TGTGCCAGTAGCCAAGGGTTTGATCGAGTTGAAGGGGGCCTCTACAATGAGCAGTTCTTC
CDR3: CASSQGFDRVEGGLYNEQFF

size: -
D: -
J: TRBJ2-2
V: TRBV24-1
DNA: TGTGCCACCAGTGACCCTGACAGAAACACCGGGGAGCTGTTTTTT
CDR3: CATSDPDRNTGELFF

size: -
D: -
J: TRBJ1-1
V: TRBV2
DNA: TGTGCCAGCAGTGGGTTTGGCTCTGAAGCTTTCTTT
CDR3: CASSGFGSEAFF

size: -
D: TRBD1
J: TRBJ2-1
V: TRBV18
DNA: TGTGCCAGCTCACCCCCGGGACAGGCTACACATGAGCAGTTCTTC
CDR3: CASSPPGQATHEQFF

size: -
D: TRBD1
J: TRBJ1-2
V: TRBV4-3
DNA: TGCGCCAGCAGCCAAGATATGGGGACAGGCAGGAGCTATGGCTACACCTTC
CDR3: CASSQDMGTGRSYGYTF

size: -
D: -
J: TRBJ1-1
V: TRBV4-2
DNA: TGTGCCAGCAGCCAAGTGGGACAAGGAAGCGAAGCTTTCTTT
CDR3: CASSQVGQGSEAFF

size: -
D: TRBD1
J: TRBJ1-6
V: TRBV6-6
DNA: TGTGCCAGCAGGGCCCAGACAGGGGAGAATTCACCCCTCCACTTT
CDR3: CASRAQTGENSPLHF